Each of the 26 T cell receptor beta chains below was sequenced from the same sample in a study of CD4 T cells in relation to SARS-CoV-2 and coronaviruses (dated by TCRdb to about 2021). Receptor libraries were prepared by the immunoSEQ multiplex PCR assay. TCRdb re-hosts the immuneACCESS table, in-frame sequences only. Its copies lack some clones; in the studies checked, an unresolved V gene accounts for under half of them, and the cause for the rest is not known. Recorded for this sample are about 20,000 clones; roughly 72% of them occurred a single time. The top ten clonotypes cover around 16% of the sample. CD4+ T cells from unexposed donors were collected before the COVID-19 pandemic (2011-2018). After roughly 11 days of culture, CD4+ T cells were isolated with the EasySep CD4+ T cell isolation kit. No antigen has been identified for these receptors. The sample was CD4+ T cells from PBMCs, cultured in vitro. These receptors all come from a human donor in good health.

The V and J genes are TRBV25-1 and TRBJ2-5; D gene ambiguous. V was trimmed by 4 bases and J by 2 bases, leaving 2 bases between them. This CDR3 region has 11 residues. The germline gives CDR1 MGHDK, CDR2 SYGVNS. In DNA, the CDR3 is TGTGCCAGCAGTGTACAAGAGACCCAGTACTTC. Protein: CASSVQETQYF.

This chain uses TRBV7-2 with TRBJ2-1; 12 positions agree with TRBD2. The CDR3 spans 15 residues. The V gene end was trimmed by 5 bases and the J gene end by 5 bases; junction bases not matched to a gene: 4. CDR1 is SGHTA, CDR2 FQGNSA, per germline. For the CDR3, the DNA is TGTGCCAGCAGCGCGACTAGCGGGGGAGACAATGAGCAGTTCTTC. Protein: CASSATSGGDNEQFF.

This sequence joins TRBV6-2 or TRBV6-3 and TRBJ2-6; maybe TRBD1 (6 bases). The ends were cut back, 3 bases at V and 2 bases at J, with 11 bases in the middle. Looked up from germline, CDR1 is MNHEY and CDR2 is SVGEGT. The CDR3 runs to 16 residues. The DNA of the CDR3 is TGTGCCAGCAGTTATGACAGGACCCCTGGGGCCAACGTCCTGACTTTC. This translates into CASSYDRTPGANVLTF.

The J gene is TRBJ2-5, the V gene TRBV7-2, with D unresolved. V was pared by 5 bases and J by 3 bases, with 7 bases between. Germline V lookup: CDR1 SGHTA, CDR2 FQGNSA. The CDR3 runs 12 residues. In DNA, the CDR3 is TGTGCCAGCAGCCTCACCAAAGAGACCCAGTACTTC. Translating it yields CASSLTKETQYF.

The rearrangement uses TRBV16 and TRBJ1-6; no clear D. There are 14 residues in the CDR3. V lost 2 bases to trimming and J lost 5 bases, with 7 bases between them. CDR1 is KGHSY, CDR2 FQNENV, per germline. The DNA for the CDR3 is TGTGCCAGCAGCCAACGGCAGAATAATTCACCCCTCCACTTT. Translating it yields CASSQRQNNSPLHF. The full variable domain, in which reference TRBV16 and TRBJ1-6 provide the parts outside the CDR3, is GEEVAQTPKHLVRGEGQKAKLYCAPIKGHSYVFWYQQVLKNEFKFLISFQNENVFDETGMPKERFSAKCLPNSPCSLEIQATKLEDSAVYFCASSQRQNNSPLHFGNGTRLTVT.

This clone has only a few counts. The chain has TRBV18 and TRBJ1-6; D is possibly TRBD1 (6 bases). The CDR3 is made up of 16 amino acids. Germline V lookup: CDR1 KGHSH, CDR2 LQKENI. Trimming cost V 3 bases and J 6 bases, with 15 bases left between them. DNA of the CDR3: TGTGCCAGCTCACCCCAGCCGGGACAAAGTAATTCACCCCTCCACTTT. Protein: CASSPQPGQSNSPLHF.

The rearrangement joins TRBV25-1 to TRBJ2-3; D is perhaps TRBD1 (6 bases). Germline loops: CDR1 MGHDK, CDR2 SYGVNS. The CDR3 consists of 14 residues. With 5 bases removed from V and 0 bases from J, the gap between germline ends came to 9 bases. The CDR3 sequence: CASSRTESTDTQYF. The CDR3 DNA reads as TGTGCCAGCAGTAGGACAGAGAGCACAGATACGCAGTATTTT.

This clone was observed a few times. The rearrangement links TRBV27 to TRBJ1-5, with no clear D. The CDR3 has 15 amino acids. The V gene lost 2 bases and the J gene lost 4 bases, with 12 bases spanning the gap. CDR1 and CDR2 (germline): MNHEY, SMNVEV (reference sequence). CDR3 in amino acids: CASSLKSPRNQPQHF. As DNA, the CDR3 is TGTGCCAGCAGTTTAAAAAGCCCGAGGAATCAGCCCCAGCATTTT.

The chain employs TRBV29-1 and TRBJ1-4; D uncertain. This CDR3 is built from 13 residues. The V and J ends lost 7 bases and 5 bases respectively, with 14 bases between them. CDR1 and CDR2 from the germline V gene are SQVTM and ANQGSEA. CDR3 amino acids: CSGFESVNEKLFF. The DNA of the CDR3 is TGCAGCGGTTTCGAGTCCGTCAATGAAAAACTGTTTTTT.

The V gene is TRBV9, the J gene TRBJ1-6, with D possibly TRBD1 on 5 matching bases. The CDR3 is made up of 17 amino acids. Deletions cut 4 bases from V and 7 bases from J, with 21 bases between. Germline V gene data show CDR1 as SGDLS and CDR2 as YYNGEE. Written as DNA, the CDR3 is TGTGCCAGCAGCCCCCCGGGGACGGCCTCGGGGAATTCACCCCTCCACTTT. Translated, it gives CASSPPGTASGNSPLHF.

V and J are TRBV29-1 and TRBJ2-3; 8 bases map to TRBD2. The CDR3 has 17 amino acids. Germline V CDR1 and CDR2: SQVTM, ANQGSEA. With 3 bases clipped from V and 1 base from J, the junction kept 12 bases outside the gene matches. CDR3 residues: CSVDGGGLAGGTDTQYF. The DNA for the CDR3 is TGCAGCGTTGACGGGGGGGGGCTAGCCGGCGGCACAGATACGCAGTATTTT.

This chain uses TRBV18 with TRBJ2-7; 7 bases are shared with TRBD1. The trim removed 4 bases at V and 0 bases at J, leaving 6 bases unmatched. Germline CDR1 is KGHSH and CDR2 is LQKENI. The CDR3 consists of 15 residues. The CDR3 loop is CASSHTDRVSYEQYF. DNA of the CDR3: TGTGCCAGCTCACACACAGACAGGGTCTCCTACGAGCAGTACTTC.

This chain joins TRBV7-3 and TRBJ2-2, with 7 bases that match TRBD1. The CDR3 has 17 residues. In germline, CDR1 is SGHTA, CDR2 FQGTGA. V shed 4 bases and J 5 bases; nucleotides not matched to a gene: 13. The CDR3: CASSSFSGQVQTGELFF. The CDR3 nucleotides read TGTGCCAGCAGCTCTTTTTCCGGACAGGTCCAAACCGGGGAGCTGTTTTTT.

The J gene is TRBJ1-5, the V gene TRBV5-8, with a possible D match to TRBD1 (6 bases). The CDR3 runs 16 residues. The germline gives CDR1 SGHTS, CDR2 YDEGEE. V gave up 0 bases and J gave up 0 bases, with 10 bases separating them. The DNA of the CDR3 is TGTGCCAGCAGCTTGGAACAGGGAAATAGCAATCAGCCCCAGCATTTT. Its protein is CASSLEQGNSNQPQHF.

This clone was detected a few times. The J gene is TRBJ2-7, the V gene TRBV7-7; 8 bases map to TRBD1. This CDR3 comprises 14 residues. Germline V gives CDR1 SSHAT, CDR2 FNYEAQ (reference sequence). Losses at the gene ends were 5 bases for V and 7 bases for J; bases not matched to a gene: 10. This chain's CDR3 is CASSPGQGAREQYF. As DNA, the CDR3 is TGTGCCAGCAGCCCCGGTCAGGGGGCGCGGGAGCAGTACTTC. Full variable domain (missing parts from reference TRBV7-7 and TRBJ2-7): GAGVSQSPRYKVTKRGQDVTLRCDPISSHATLYWYQQALGQGPEFLTYFNYEAQPDKSGLPSDRFSAERPEGSISTLTIQRTEQRDSAMYRCASSPGQGAREQYFGPGTRLTVT.

This clone is a singleton in its sample. The chain combines TRBV5-1 with TRBJ2-7; the match to TRBD1 covers 7 bases. V shed 4 bases and J 0 bases; nucleotides not matched to a gene: 4. The CDR3 contains 14 residues. Germline assignment: CDR1 SGHRS and CDR2 YFSETQ. CDR3 amino acids: CASSLDRRSYEQYF. The DNA of the CDR3 is TGCGCCAGCAGCCTGGACAGGCGCTCCTACGAGCAGTACTTC.

The chain has TRBV27 and TRBJ1-1, with a weak D call TRBD1 (6 bases). CDR1 is MNHEY and CDR2 is SMNVEV in the germline V gene (reference sequence). V dropped 1 base and J dropped 5 bases, with 11 bases sitting between them. This CDR3 is 14 amino acids long. The CDR3 sequence: CASSLYTDRTEAFF. The DNA for the CDR3 is TGTGCCAGCAGTTTATATACCGACAGGACTGAAGCTTTCTTT.

The chain has TRBV6-2 or TRBV6-3 and TRBJ2-3; 13 bases match TRBD2. V trimming: 6 bases; J trimming: 1 base; junction bases outside the gene matches: 4. The CDR3 sequence is 16 residues long. From germline, CDR1 is MNHEY and CDR2 SVGEGT. CDR3 loop: CASSPTSGRGTDTQYF. The DNA for the CDR3 is TGTGCCAGCAGCCCTACTAGCGGGAGGGGCACAGATACGCAGTATTTT.

J is TRBJ1-2 and V is TRBV6-1; possibly TRBD1 for D (6 bases). CDR1 and CDR2 (germline): MNHNS, SASEGT. Between the trimmed V and J ends, which lost 1 base and 8 bases, there was a span of 14 bases. The CDR3 length is 14 residues. This CDR3 reads CASSEVFTGSGYTF. The CDR3 coding sequence is TGTGCCAGCAGTGAAGTATTTACAGGGAGCGGCTACACCTTC.

The chain links TRBV7-9 to TRBJ2-5, with 10 bases lining up with TRBD1. Per the germline V gene, CDR1 is SEHNR and CDR2 is FQNEAQ (reference sequence). The CDR3 sequence is 15 residues long. The V gene end was trimmed by 1 base and the J gene end by 5 bases; junction bases not matched to a gene: 4. The CDR3 sequence: CASSLGTGGRETQYF. The CDR3 DNA sequence: TGTGCCAGCAGCTTAGGGACAGGGGGGCGGGAGACCCAGTACTTC.

CDR3 amino acids: CASSQDRTPTQYF. The CDR3 region has the DNA TGCGCCAGCAGCCAAGATAGGACCCCTACGCAGTATTTT. The V call is TRBV4-1, the J call TRBJ2-3; D uncertain. CDR1 and CDR2 from the germline V gene are MGHRA and YSYEKL. This CDR3 region has 13 residues. Trimming shortened V by 0 bases and J by 8 bases, and 9 bases separated the two germline ends.

The V call is TRBV7-2, the J call TRBJ1-2; D unresolved. Germline V gene lookup returns CDR1 SGHTA and CDR2 FQGNSA. This CDR3 spans 12 amino acids. Trimming removed 5 bases at V and 5 bases at J, with 9 bases between. The CDR3 DNA is TGTGCCAGCAGCGAGGGAGAATATGGCTACACCTTC. This gives the protein CASSEGEYGYTF.

This clone was counted only a few times. This rearrangement joins TRBV10-3 to TRBJ2-1; TRBD2 matches 7 bases. V dropped 5 bases and J dropped 3; count of bases not matched to a gene: 10. The germline CDR1 and CDR2 sequences are ENHRY and SYGVKD. This CDR3 contains 16 residues. CDR3: CAISPSLAGDYNEQFF. CDR3 bases: TGTGCCATCAGTCCCTCCCTGGCGGGGGACTACAATGAGCAGTTCTTC.

The rearrangement joins TRBV6-5 to TRBJ1-4, with 10 nucleotides matching TRBD1. V lost 8 bases and J lost 8; bases outside the gene matches: 11. CDR1 and CDR2 (germline): MNHEY, SVGAGI. This CDR3 contains 15 residues. The DNA for the CDR3 is TGTGCCAGCCGAAGATCCGGGACAGGGGTCGAAAAACTGTTTTTT. Translation gives CASRRSGTGVEKLFF.

The chain has TRBV20-1 and TRBJ1-2; maybe TRBD1 (5 bases). Germline V gene data show CDR1 as DFQATT and CDR2 as SNEGSKA (reference sequence). The ends were cut back, 7 bases at V and 7 bases at J, with 13 bases in the middle. The CDR3 has 11 residues. CDR3 in amino acids: CSGAGSVGYTF. CDR3 coding DNA: TGCAGTGGGGCAGGGTCGGTTGGCTACACCTTC.

V usage is TRBV3-1 (or the pseudogene TRBV3-2) and J usage is TRBJ1-3; D is possibly TRBD1 (5 bases). V was trimmed by 5 bases and J by 3 bases, leaving 14 bases between them. Germline loops: CDR1 LGHDT, CDR2 YNNKEL (reference sequence). CDR3 length: 15 amino acids. CDR3: CASSSNPGFGNTIYF. CDR3 nucleotides: TGTGCCAGCAGCTCTAATCCAGGGTTTGGAAACACCATATATTTT.